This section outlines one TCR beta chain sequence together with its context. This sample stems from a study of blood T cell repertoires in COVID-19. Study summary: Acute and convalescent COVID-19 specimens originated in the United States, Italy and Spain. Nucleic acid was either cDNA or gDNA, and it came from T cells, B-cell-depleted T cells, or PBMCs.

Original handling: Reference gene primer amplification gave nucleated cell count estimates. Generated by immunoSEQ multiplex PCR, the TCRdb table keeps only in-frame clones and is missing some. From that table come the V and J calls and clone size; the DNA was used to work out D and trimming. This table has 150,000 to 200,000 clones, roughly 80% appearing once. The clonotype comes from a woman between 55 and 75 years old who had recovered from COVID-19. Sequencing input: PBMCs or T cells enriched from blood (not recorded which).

CDR3 DNA: TGTGCTAGTGGTCCGAGGCCAGCTAACTATGGCTACACCTTC. Encoded protein: CASGPRPANYGYTF. The rearrangement links TRBV12-5 to TRBJ1-2; no reliable D call. The CDR3 consists of 14 residues. Trimming stripped 5 bases from V and 0 bases from J, with 10 bases between. CDR1 and CDR2 (germline): LGHNT, FRNRAP.